The 31 T cell receptor beta chains given below trace back to one sample, sequenced in a study of T cells in tuberculosis. Stated time point: new active TB diagnosis, blood taken before or within 7 days of starting treatment. Data came from immunoSEQ multiplex PCR; TCRdb stores just in-frame clones and leaves some out. The sample holds tens of thousands of clones, about 85% seen once. Sequences were derived from PBMCs, sampled at tuberculosis diagnosis. All receptors come from an adult with tuberculosis.

This clone was observed a single time. The rearrangement joins TRBV12-2 to TRBJ1-5. TRBV12-2 counts as a pseudogene. The CDR3 length is 14 residues. Written as DNA, the CDR3 is TGTGCAAGTCGCGGGGGGGACCCAGCCCAGCCCCAGCATTTT. This translates into CASRGGDPAQPQHF.

The chain joins TRBV30 to TRBJ2-7; 10 nucleotides agree with TRBD2. The CDR3 contains 15 residues. After removal of 0 bases from V and 12 bases from J, the junction contained 14 bases not matched to a gene. Germline V lookup: CDR1 GTSNPN, CDR2 SVGIG (reference sequence). The DNA for the CDR3 is TGTGCCTGGAGTGTATCAGCGGGAGGGCCCCATTATCCGTACTTC. This encodes CAWSVSAGGPHYPYF.

By sample share, this clone is medium-sized (0.01 to 0.1%). V gene TRBV27 combines with J gene TRBJ2-7; 11 bases are a match to TRBD2. V was clipped by 6 bases and J by 6 bases; unmatched bases: 7. The length of the CDR3 is 14 residues. The germline gives CDR1 MNHEY, CDR2 SMNVEV (reference sequence). The CDR3 region is CASSPGLAGLEQYF. Here the CDR3 DNA reads TGTGCCAGCAGCCCTGGACTAGCGGGCCTCGAGCAGTACTTC.

The chain joins TRBV5-8 to TRBJ1-1, with D possibly matching TRBD1 (6 bases). The V and J ends lost 1 base and 6 bases respectively, with 13 bases between them. The CDR3 sequence is 14 residues long. Per germline, CDR1 SGHTS and CDR2 YDEGEE. The CDR3 sequence: CASSLRQGRAEAFF. In DNA form, the CDR3 reads TGTGCCAGCAGCTTGAGGCAGGGGAGGGCTGAAGCTTTCTTT.

This sequence joins TRBV7-8 and TRBJ1-2, with D possibly being TRBD1 (6 bases). This CDR3 has 13 amino acids. V gave up 6 bases and J gave up 4 bases, with 12 bases separating them. From germline, CDR1 is SGHVS and CDR2 FQNEAQ. CDR3 sequence (DNA): TGTGCCAGCAGGGAACAGGGCGTCTATGGCTACACCTTC. Amino acids: CASREQGVYGYTF.

The chain uses TRBV19 and TRBJ2-5, with 8 bases matching TRBD1. With V trimmed by 3 bases and J by 7 bases, 10 bases remained unmatched. Germline CDR1 LNHDA, CDR2 SQIVND (reference sequence). The CDR3 runs 15 residues. In nucleotides, the CDR3 is TGTGCCAGTAGTATCGGTGGACAGGGTTCGGGGACCCAGTACTTC. Protein sequence: CASSIGGQGSGTQYF.

This sequence joins TRBV28 and TRBJ1-2; D call uncertain. CDR1 and CDR2 (germline): MDHEN, SYDVKM. This CDR3 has 16 amino acids. Between the trimmed V and J ends, which lost 5 bases and 0 bases, there was a span of 16 bases. The CDR3 nucleotides are TGTGCCAGCAGTCTTGACATGTCCTACTCTAACTATGGCTACACCTTC. Translation gives CASSLDMSYSNYGYTF.

The V and J genes are TRBV5-1 and TRBJ2-5; 8 bases align to TRBD2. J was trimmed by 1 base and V by 0 bases; bases with no gene match: 5. CDR3 size: 16 residues. Germline CDR1 SGHRS, CDR2 YFSETQ. The CDR3 spells CASSLGPGGPQETQYF. The CDR3 nucleotides read TGCGCCAGCAGCTTGGGCCCGGGAGGGCCCCAAGAGACCCAGTACTTC.

The chain links TRBV14 to TRBJ2-7; D gene unclear. Germline loops: CDR1 SGHDN, CDR2 FVKESK. V was pared by 3 bases and J by 0 bases, with 9 bases between. CDR3 size: 14 residues. In nucleotides, the CDR3 is TGTGCCAGCAGCCAGAACTCCGTCTCCTACGAGCAGTACTTC. Translating gives CASSQNSVSYEQYF.

This sequence joins TRBV28 and TRBJ2-7; TRBD1 matches 8 bases. Germline CDR1 and CDR2: MDHEN and SYDVKM. V lost 5 bases, J lost 0 bases, and 3 bases stayed unmatched. This CDR3 has 14 amino acids. The CDR3 bases are TGTGCCAGCAGTGGGACAGGATTCTCCTACGAGCAGTACTTC. It codes for CASSGTGFSYEQYF.

The chain employs TRBV10-1 and TRBJ2-3; TRBD2 matches 14 bases. Trimming at V came to 5 bases and at J to 7 bases, leaving 8 bases not matched to a gene. CDR1 and CDR2 (germline): WNHNN, SYGVQD (reference sequence). This CDR3 contains 16 residues. CDR3 DNA: TGCGCCAGCAGTCGACTAGCGGGGGGGATAAGGAATACGCAGTATTTT. It encodes CASSRLAGGIRNTQYF.

The CDR3 nucleotides are TGTGCCAGCAGTGATACTAGCGGGAGACCCTACGATACGCAGTATTTT. Protein sequence: CASSDTSGRPYDTQYF. The chain carries TRBV6-1 and TRBJ2-3; 11 bases fit TRBD2. Germline V gene lookup returns CDR1 MNHNS and CDR2 SASEGT. Germline trimming cut 3 bases from V and 6 bases from J; bases unmatched to any gene: 8. The CDR3 contains 16 residues.

This clone was detected only a few times. The chain has TRBV5-4 and TRBJ1-1, with 11 positions matching TRBD1. Germline V gene data show CDR1 as SGHNT and CDR2 as YYREEE (reference sequence). The CDR3 totals 15 residues. CDR3 bases: TGTGAGGTTCAGGACAGGGGGCGTCGACGTACTGAAGCTTTCTTT. The encoded protein is CEVQDRGRRRTEAFF.

This clone has only one observation. J is TRBJ2-7 and V is TRBV30; possibly TRBD1 for D (6 bases). Trimming pared 8 bases from V and 5 bases from J, leaving 19 bases between. Germline loops: CDR1 GTSNPN, CDR2 SVGIG (reference sequence). The CDR3 contains 13 residues. The CDR3 loop is CAGGGRGIHEQYF. The CDR3 coding sequence is TGTGCCGGGGGCGGCAGGGGAATCCACGAGCAGTACTTC. The variable domain in full, completed from reference TRBV30 and TRBJ2-7, reads SQTIHQWPATLVQPVGSPLSLECTVEGTSNPNLYWYRQAAGRGLQLLFYSVGIGQISSEVPQNLSASRPQDRQFILSSKKLLLSDSGFYLCAGGGRGIHEQYFGPGTRLTVT.

For the CDR3, the DNA is TGTGCCAGCAGCAAAGAGGGGGGGTCGCACAATGAGCAGTTCTTC. The encoded protein is CASSKEGGSHNEQFF. The chain links TRBV11-3 to TRBJ2-1, with D possibly being TRBD2 (7 bases). Trimming took off 5 bases at V and 5 bases at J, with 16 bases between the two ends. Germline values: CDR1 SGHNT, CDR2 YENEEA. The CDR3 runs to 15 residues.

The gene calls are TRBV19 and TRBJ2-1; a weak D match, TRBD2 (5 bases). V dropped 4 bases and J dropped 2 bases, with 18 bases sitting between them. CDR3 size: 17 residues. Germline V gene lookup returns CDR1 LNHDA and CDR2 SQIVND (reference sequence). In nucleotides, the CDR3 is TGTGCCAGTAGTACCCCCGAAATGCGGGTAACCTACAATGAGCAGTTCTTC. Translation gives CASSTPEMRVTYNEQFF.

The CDR3 coding sequence is TGTGCCAGCAAAAGCCCCGGGAATTCCTACGAGCAGTACTTC. As protein: CASKSPGNSYEQYF. The rearrangement uses TRBV28 and TRBJ2-7; weak D call: TRBD2 (5 bases). The germline V gene encodes CDR1 MDHEN and CDR2 SYDVKM. The V end lost 7 bases, the J end lost 1 base, and 14 bases lay between the germline ends. This CDR3 has 14 amino acids.

The V and J genes are TRBV6-6 and TRBJ1-5; TRBD1 is a possible D gene (5 bases). The CDR3 consists of 13 residues. V dropped 8 bases and J dropped 0 bases, with 8 bases sitting between them. CDR1 is MNHNY and CDR2 is SVGAGI in the germline V gene (reference sequence). CDR3 sequence: CASLQDSNQPQHF. For the CDR3, the DNA is TGTGCCAGCTTACAGGATAGCAATCAGCCCCAGCATTTT.

The rearrangement uses TRBV2 and TRBJ2-1; the match to TRBD2 covers 11 bases. The V segment lost 10 bases and the J segment 3 bases; nucleotides outside the gene matches: 11. CDR1 is SNHLY, CDR2 FYNNEI, per germline. The CDR3 contains 16 residues. This chain's CDR3 is CAIRGPGLADYNEQFF. The CDR3 nucleotides are TGTGCCATTAGGGGCCCGGGACTAGCGGACTACAATGAGCAGTTCTTC.

V usage is TRBV6-5 and J usage is TRBJ2-7; 7 nucleotides agree with TRBD1. The germline CDR1 and CDR2 sequences are MNHEY and SVGAGI. This CDR3 spans 15 amino acids. V dropped 6 bases and J dropped 3; count of bases not matched to a gene: 11. For the CDR3, the DNA is TGTGCCAGCAGGAAGCTCGGGACAGAGTACTACGAGCAGTACTTC. Translation: CASRKLGTEYYEQYF.

The chain recombines TRBV5-1 with TRBJ1-1, with D possibly TRBD1 on 5 matching bases. Germline V lookup: CDR1 SGHRS, CDR2 YFSETQ. Trimming cost V 3 bases and J 3 bases, with 9 bases left between them. The CDR3 is made up of 13 amino acids. CDR3 in DNA: TGCGCCAGCAGCTCGGGGGAATACACTGAAGCTTTCTTT. This gives the protein CASSSGEYTEAFF.

The chain has TRBV5-1 and TRBJ2-1; D may be TRBD2 (6 bases). The germline V and J ends were trimmed by 8 bases and 5 bases, with 14 bases remaining between them. Germline CDR1 reads SGHRS; CDR2 reads YFSETQ. The CDR3 extends over 13 amino acids. Here the CDR3 DNA reads TGCGCCAGTCATCCGGGGGAAAACAATGAGCAGTTCTTC. The encoded protein is CASHPGENNEQFF.

V and J are TRBV7-9 and TRBJ2-4; 8 positions agree with TRBD1. Germline CDR1 and CDR2: SEHNR and FQNEAQ (reference sequence). The CDR3 consists of 18 residues. J lost 3 bases, V lost 0 bases, and 10 bases had no gene match. CDR3 sequence: CASSLAVQGAEGKNIQYF. The CDR3 nucleotides read TGTGCCAGCAGCTTAGCGGTTCAGGGGGCGGAAGGCAAAAACATTCAGTACTTC.

This clone came up a few times. V gene TRBV28 combines with J gene TRBJ2-1; 8 positions agree with TRBD2. The CDR3 runs 15 residues. V lost 3 bases to trimming and J lost 6 bases; unmatched junction nucleotides: 7. Germline loops: CDR1 MDHEN, CDR2 SYDVKM. For the CDR3, the DNA is TGTGCCAGCAGTTTGGGGAGGGCGGGAGGCAATGAGCAGTTCTTC. This translates into CASSLGRAGGNEQFF.

CDR3 in amino acids: CASSSGGAGGANVLTF. DNA of the CDR3: TGTGCCAGCAGCTCAGGGGGCGCGGGAGGGGCCAACGTCCTGACTTTC. This chain connects TRBV7-7 to TRBJ2-6, with TRBD1 identical over 8 bases. The CDR3 length is 16 residues. The germline CDR1 and CDR2 sequences are SSHAT and FNYEAQ (reference sequence). After removal of 4 bases from V and 4 bases from J, the junction contained 6 bases not matched to a gene. Together with reference TRBV7-7 and TRBJ2-6, the CDR3 gives the full variable domain: GAGVSQSPRYKVTKRGQDVTLRCDPISSHATLYWYQQALGQGPEFLTYFNYEAQPDKSGLPSDRFSAERPEGSISTLTIQRTEQRDSAMYRCASSSGGAGGANVLTFGAGSRLTVL.

V gene TRBV5-6 combines with J gene TRBJ2-6; D not certain. In germline, CDR1 is SGHDT, CDR2 YYEEEE. V lost 6 bases to trimming and J lost 2 bases, with 12 bases between them. The CDR3 runs to 15 residues. The CDR3 loop is CASTVWSAGANVLTF. CDR3 bases: TGTGCCAGCACCGTCTGGTCAGCTGGGGCCAACGTCCTGACTTTC.

This sequence joins TRBV18 and TRBJ2-1; no definite D call. CDR1 is KGHSH and CDR2 is LQKENI in the germline V gene. V lost 3 bases to trimming and J lost 5 bases, with 5 bases between them. The CDR3 runs to 12 residues. This CDR3 is CASSPVDNEQFF. The CDR3 DNA reads TGTGCCAGCTCACCGGTAGACAATGAGCAGTTCTTC.

The chain joins TRBV18 to TRBJ1-1; 9 nucleotides agree with TRBD1. Trimming removed 4 bases from V and 1 base from J; junction bases left unmatched: 4. The CDR3 consists of 15 residues. The V gene's germline CDR1 is KGHSH and CDR2 LQKENI. The DNA of the CDR3 is TGTGCCAGCTCACTAGCGGGACAGGGGAACACTGAAGCTTTCTTT. It codes for CASSLAGQGNTEAFF.

This clone appeared a single time. The genes are TRBV5-1 and TRBJ2-6; TRBD1 matches 7 bases. The V gene's germline CDR1 is SGHRS and CDR2 YFSETQ. The V and J ends lost 1 base and 3 bases, in that order; junction bases with no gene match: 1. This CDR3 is built from 15 residues. The CDR3 DNA sequence: TGCGCCAGCAGCTTGACAGGGGATGGGGCCAACGTCCTGACTTTC. As protein: CASSLTGDGANVLTF. The variable domain in full, completed from reference TRBV5-1 and TRBJ2-6, reads KAGVTQTPRYLIKTRGQQVTLSCSPISGHRSVSWYQQTPGQGLQFLFEYFSETQRNKGNFPGRFSGRQFSNSRSEMNVSTLELGDSALYLCASSLTGDGANVLTFGAGSRLTVL.

V gene TRBV5-8 combines with J gene TRBJ1-1; D perhaps matches TRBD1 (6 bases). This CDR3 contains 13 residues. Between the trimmed V and J ends, which lost 0 bases and 6 bases, there was a span of 9 bases. Germline V gene sequence: CDR1 SGHTS, CDR2 YDEGEE. The CDR3 DNA is TGTGCCAGCAGCTTGGACAGGGTGTCTGAAGCTTTCTTT. It yields the protein CASSLDRVSEAFF. Together with reference TRBV5-8 and TRBJ1-1, the CDR3 gives the full variable domain: EAGVTQSPTHLIKTRGQQATLRCSPISGHTSVYWYQQALGLGLQFLLWYDEGEERNRGNFPPRFSGRQFPNYSSELNVNALELEDSALYLCASSLDRVSEAFFGQGTRLTVV.

The chain recombines TRBV27 with TRBJ2-2; the D gene is possibly TRBD1 (6 bases). From germline, CDR1 is MNHEY and CDR2 SMNVEV (reference sequence). V shed 5 bases and J shed 6 bases, with 10 bases lying between them. The CDR3 has 13 amino acids. DNA of the CDR3: TGTGCCAGCAGTAAACCAGGGGCCGGGGAGCTGTTTTTT. As protein: CASSKPGAGELFF.